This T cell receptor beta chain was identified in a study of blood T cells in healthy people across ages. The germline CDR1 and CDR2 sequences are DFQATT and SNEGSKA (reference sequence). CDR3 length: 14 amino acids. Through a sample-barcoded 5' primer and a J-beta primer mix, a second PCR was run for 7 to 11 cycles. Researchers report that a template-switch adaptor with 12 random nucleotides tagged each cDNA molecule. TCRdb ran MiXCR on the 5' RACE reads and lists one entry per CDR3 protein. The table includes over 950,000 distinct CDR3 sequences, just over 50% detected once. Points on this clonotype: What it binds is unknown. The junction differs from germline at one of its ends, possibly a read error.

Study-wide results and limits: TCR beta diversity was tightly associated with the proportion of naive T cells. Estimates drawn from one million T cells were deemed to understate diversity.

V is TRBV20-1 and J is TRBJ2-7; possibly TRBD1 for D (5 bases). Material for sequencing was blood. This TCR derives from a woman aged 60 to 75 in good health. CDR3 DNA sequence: TGCGGTGCGACGATACAGGAACCCTCCTACGAGCAGTACTTC. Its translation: CGATIQEPSYEQYF.